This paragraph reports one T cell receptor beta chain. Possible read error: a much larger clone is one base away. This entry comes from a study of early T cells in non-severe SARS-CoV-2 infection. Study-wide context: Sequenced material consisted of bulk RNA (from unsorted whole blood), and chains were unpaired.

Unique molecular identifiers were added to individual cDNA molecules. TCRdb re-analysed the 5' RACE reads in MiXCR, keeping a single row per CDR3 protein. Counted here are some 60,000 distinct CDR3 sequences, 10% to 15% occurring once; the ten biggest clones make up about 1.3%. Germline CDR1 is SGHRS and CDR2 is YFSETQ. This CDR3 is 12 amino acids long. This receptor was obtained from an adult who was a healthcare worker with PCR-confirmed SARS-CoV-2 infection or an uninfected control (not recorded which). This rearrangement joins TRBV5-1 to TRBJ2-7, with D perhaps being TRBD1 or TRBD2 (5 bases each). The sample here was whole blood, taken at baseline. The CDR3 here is CASSRGAYEKYF. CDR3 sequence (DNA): TGCGCCAGCTCCCGGGGCGCCTACGAGAAGTACTTC.